The 26 T cell receptor beta chains given below trace back to one sample, sequenced in a study of T cells after posttransplantation cyclophosphamide. Clones were sequenced by immunoSEQ multiplex PCR, and TCRdb holds only the in-frame ones, with some missing. The sample yields 5,500 to 9,000 clones, around 90% seen once. The sample comprised CD4+ T cells sorted from blood. The receptors stem from a woman in her 50s in good health and a related stem cell transplant donor.

This rearrangement joins TRBV6-5 to TRBJ1-2, with D possibly TRBD1 on 6 matching bases. The CDR3 totals 13 residues. Germline values: CDR1 MNHEY, CDR2 SVGAGI. The V end was cut by 7 bases, the J end by 8 bases, with 17 bases between. The CDR3 sequence: CASMRAGALGYTF. In DNA form, the CDR3 reads TGTGCCAGCATGAGAGCAGGGGCTCTAGGCTACACCTTC.

DNA for the CDR3: TGTGCCAGCAGACGACAGGATTCCTACGAGCAGTACTTC. Its protein is CASRRQDSYEQYF. The V and J genes are TRBV5-4 and TRBJ2-7, with D perhaps TRBD1 (6 bases). CDR1 is SGHNT, CDR2 YYREEE, per germline (reference sequence). CDR3 size: 13 residues. V was trimmed by 5 bases and J by 1 base, leaving 10 bases between them. Complete variable domain (other parts from reference TRBV5-4 and TRBJ2-7): ETGVTQSPTHLIKTRGQQVTLRCSSQSGHNTVSWYQQALGQGPQFIFQYYREEENGRGNFPPRFSGLQFPNYSSELNVNALELDDSALYLCASRRQDSYEQYFGPGTRLTVT.

The chain carries TRBV19 and TRBJ1-3; D is unresolved. The length of the CDR3 is 12 residues. CDR1 LNHDA and CDR2 SQIVND come from the germline V gene (reference sequence). V was clipped by 8 bases and J by 7 bases, with 12 bases between them. CDR3 region: CASSEGGNTIYF. DNA of the CDR3: TGTGCCAGTTCGGAGGGAGGGAACACCATATATTTT.

The chain combines TRBV19 with TRBJ1-1; 9 nucleotides line up with TRBD1. This CDR3 spans 14 amino acids. V lost 7 bases to trimming and J lost 5 bases; unmatched junction nucleotides: 8. Per germline, CDR1 LNHDA and CDR2 SQIVND (reference sequence). CDR3 DNA: TGTGCCAGTATCCAGGGACAGGGAATGACTGAAGCTTTCTTT. Its protein is CASIQGQGMTEAFF.

Comment on this clone: Its ends do not fully match the called genes, so a read error is possible. This chain connects TRBV7-8 to TRBJ2-7; 10 nucleotides match TRBD1. From germline, CDR1 is SGHVS and CDR2 FQNEAQ. CDR3 size: 17 residues. The CDR3 region is CASTLYHIRQGANEQYF. The CDR3 DNA reads as TGTGCCAGCACCTTATACCACATTAGACAGGGGGCCAACGAGCAGTACTTC.

This chain uses TRBV6-5 with TRBJ2-1; perhaps TRBD1 as D (6 bases). Germline-derived CDR1 and CDR2 are MNHEY and SVGAGI. Trimming shortened V by 2 bases and J by 4 bases, and 12 bases separated the two germline ends. This CDR3 has 15 amino acids. CDR3 in DNA: TGTGCCAGCAGTTACGGACAGATGGTTTACAATGAGCAGTTCTTC. It translates to CASSYGQMVYNEQFF.

The J gene is TRBJ1-5, the V gene TRBV6-1; D is possibly TRBD1 (6 bases). From germline, CDR1 is MNHNS and CDR2 SASEGT. The CDR3 totals 15 residues. V was shortened by 8 bases and J by 2 bases, with 16 bases between the two germline ends. This CDR3 is CASHREGQGNQPQHF. CDR3 bases: TGTGCCAGCCACCGAGAGGGACAAGGCAATCAGCCCCAGCATTTT.

This clone was detected only a few times. The V and J genes are TRBV27 and TRBJ1-3; the D is unclear. This CDR3 is 16 amino acids long. CDR1 is MNHEY, CDR2 SMNVEV, per germline (reference sequence). Trimming left V 5 bases short and J 0 bases short, with 14 bases between. CDR3 in amino acids: CASSPNSGSSGNTIYF. The CDR3 region has the DNA TGTGCCAGCAGTCCCAACTCGGGGAGCTCTGGAAACACCATATATTTT.

The rearrangement joins TRBV18 to TRBJ2-1; 7 bases align to TRBD1. Germline V gene lookup returns CDR1 KGHSH and CDR2 LQKENI. Germline trimming cut 3 bases from V and 4 bases from J; bases unmatched to any gene: 9. The CDR3 totals 16 residues. The chain's CDR3 is CASSPDPGQSYNEQFF. The CDR3 DNA is TGTGCCAGCTCACCGGATCCGGGACAGTCGTACAATGAGCAGTTCTTC.

The sample holds a few counts of this clone. The gene calls are TRBV5-1 and TRBJ2-3, with a possible D match to TRBD1 (6 bases). Germline CDR1 is SGHRS and CDR2 is YFSETQ. The CDR3 runs 13 residues. Trimming shortened V by 0 bases and J by 5 bases, and 7 bases separated the two germline ends. CDR3 loop: CASSLAGEDTQYF. For the CDR3, the DNA is TGCGCCAGCAGCTTGGCAGGGGAAGATACGCAGTATTTT.

The rearrangement joins TRBV5-1 to TRBJ2-7, with 8 bases fitting TRBD1. Germline values: CDR1 SGHRS, CDR2 YFSETQ. This CDR3 is built from 15 residues. The J segment lost 5 bases and the V segment lost 2 bases, leaving 9 bases of the junction unmatched. The CDR3 spells CASSFEETGVHEQYF. CDR3 DNA sequence: TGCGCCAGCAGCTTCGAAGAGACAGGGGTCCACGAGCAGTACTTC.

The chain carries TRBV4-1 and TRBJ1-2; unclear D gene. V gave up 1 base and J gave up 0 bases, with 6 bases separating them. The CDR3 sequence is 14 residues long. CDR1 is MGHRA, CDR2 YSYEKL, per germline. Here the CDR3 DNA reads TGCGCCAGCAGCCAAGTTGGCTCTAACTATGGCTACACCTTC. This translates into CASSQVGSNYGYTF.

The chain has TRBV6-1 and TRBJ1-2; 9 positions match TRBD1. CDR3 length equals 15 residues. Losses at the gene ends were 0 bases for V and 6 bases for J; bases not matched to a gene: 5. The germline V gene has CDR1 MNHNS and CDR2 SASEGT. The CDR3 protein is CASSEAGQGFDGYTF. The CDR3 nucleotides are TGTGCCAGCAGTGAAGCCGGACAGGGGTTTGATGGCTACACCTTC.

This rearrangement joins TRBV9 to TRBJ2-7; D is possibly TRBD1 (7 bases). This CDR3 has 15 amino acids. Germline CDR1 is SGDLS and CDR2 is YYNGEE. Trimming took off 4 bases at V and 6 bases at J, with 20 bases between the two ends. CDR3 DNA: TGTGCCAGCAGCTTTACCCCGGAGGGGGCCGGCGAGCAGTACTTC. This gives the protein CASSFTPEGAGEQYF.

This clone has a single count. V gene TRBV28 combines with J gene TRBJ1-2; tentatively, D is TRBD1 (5 bases). The CDR3 totals 12 residues. V was shortened by 6 bases and J by 4 bases, with 9 bases between the two germline ends. The V gene's germline CDR1 is MDHEN and CDR2 SYDVKM. In DNA, the CDR3 is TGTGCCAGCAGATCAGGGTCCTATGGCTACACCTTC. It yields the protein CASRSGSYGYTF.

This chain joins TRBV12-2 and TRBJ1-3; TRBD1 reflects the table's D call only, with no check against the DNA. TRBV12-2 is noted as a pseudogene. The CDR3 covers 17 residues. The DNA for the CDR3 is TGTGCAAGTCGGGACAGGGGCCAAGCTAGCCCTGGAAACACCATATATTTT. Amino acids: CASRDRGQASPGNTIYF.

The chain combines TRBV29-1 with TRBJ1-2; D is uncertain. The germline V gene has CDR1 SQVTM and CDR2 ANQGSEA. The CDR3 sequence is 14 residues long. Trimming left V 1 base short and J 4 bases short, with 13 bases between. This CDR3 is CSVEGQQPFYGYTF. For the CDR3, the DNA is TGCAGCGTTGAAGGGCAACAGCCCTTCTATGGCTACACCTTC.

The rearrangement links TRBV5-1 to TRBJ2-1; TRBD2 matches 8 bases. The CDR3 has 16 residues. The ends lost 5 bases at V and 8 bases at J; junction bases unmatched: 15. The germline V gene has CDR1 SGHRS and CDR2 YFSETQ. The CDR3 sequence is CASRPLAAGGADEQFF. The CDR3 nucleotides are TGCGCCAGCAGGCCCCTGGCGGCGGGGGGAGCAGATGAGCAGTTCTTC.

The genes are TRBV10-1 and TRBJ2-7; TRBD1 agrees at 10 bases. After removal of 3 bases from V and 4 bases from J, the junction contained 3 bases not matched to a gene. This CDR3 has 14 residues. In germline, CDR1 is WNHNN, CDR2 SYGVQD (reference sequence). CDR3 DNA sequence: TGCGCCAGCAGTGACCCGGACAGGGGGTACGAGCAGTACTTC. This codes for CASSDPDRGYEQYF.

The genes are TRBV11-2 and TRBJ2-7, with 9 nucleotides matching TRBD2. The CDR3 is made up of 17 amino acids. Per germline, CDR1 SGHAT and CDR2 FQNNGV. V dropped 1 base and J dropped 0; count of bases not matched to a gene: 7. CDR3 residues: CASSLVSSGAPSYEQYF. In DNA, the CDR3 is TGTGCCAGCAGCTTAGTGTCTAGCGGGGCCCCCTCCTACGAGCAGTACTTC.

The chain is built from TRBV5-4 and TRBJ2-5; 11 nucleotides line up with TRBD2. With 3 bases clipped from V and 5 bases from J, the junction kept 6 bases outside the gene matches. CDR1 SGHNT and CDR2 YYREEE come from the germline V gene (reference sequence). The CDR3 loop spans 15 amino acids. Here the CDR3 reads CASSSIAGGQETQYF. The CDR3, as DNA: TGTGCCAGCAGCTCGATAGCGGGGGGGCAGGAGACCCAGTACTTC. Complete variable domain (other parts from reference TRBV5-4 and TRBJ2-5): ETGVTQSPTHLIKTRGQQVTLRCSSQSGHNTVSWYQQALGQGPQFIFQYYREEENGRGNFPPRFSGLQFPNYSSELNVNALELDDSALYLCASSSIAGGQETQYFGPGTRLLVL.

This chain joins TRBV18 and TRBJ1-5; 8 positions match TRBD1. The V and J ends lost 2 bases and 2 bases, in that order; junction bases with no gene match: 5. The length of the CDR3 is 16 residues. The germline V gene encodes CDR1 KGHSH and CDR2 LQKENI. The CDR3 is CASSPELGQGNQPQHF. In DNA, the CDR3 is TGTGCCAGCTCACCAGAATTGGGACAGGGCAATCAGCCCCAGCATTTT. Together with reference TRBV18 and TRBJ1-5, the CDR3 gives the full variable domain: NAGVMQNPRHLVRRRGQEARLRCSPMKGHSHVYWYRQLPEEGLKFMVYLQKENIIDESGMPKERFSAEFPKEGPSILRIQQVVRGDSAAYFCASSPELGQGNQPQHFGDGTRLSIL.

The chain couples TRBV9 to TRBJ2-2, with 8 nucleotides matching TRBD1. Germline CDR1 reads SGDLS; CDR2 reads YYNGEE. After removal of 3 bases from V and 3 bases from J, the junction contained 1 base not matched to a gene. The CDR3 is 14 residues long. The CDR3 protein is CASSGQGYTGELFF. The CDR3 DNA is TGTGCCAGCAGCGGACAGGGGTACACCGGGGAGCTGTTTTTT.

The rearrangement uses TRBV7-6 and TRBJ2-7; D possibly corresponds to TRBD1 (6 bases). Germline CDR1 reads SGHVS; CDR2 reads FNYEAQ. The CDR3 has 14 residues. The V and J ends lost 0 bases and 3 bases respectively, with 9 bases between them. CDR3 sequence (DNA): TGTGCCAGCAGCTTAGCCTTGGACAGCTACGAGCAGTACTTC. This sequence encodes CASSLALDSYEQYF.

The CDR3 nucleotides read TGTGCCAGCAGCCCCACAACAGCCCCCGGCTACAATGAGCAGTTCTTC. Translating gives CASSPTTAPGYNEQFF. The chain is built from TRBV5-4 and TRBJ2-1, with unresolved D. Trimming cost V 4 bases and J 3 bases, with 17 bases left between them. Germline values: CDR1 SGHNT, CDR2 YYREEE (reference sequence). The CDR3 runs 16 residues.

The CDR3 region is CASSFVRVSSYNEQFF. The CDR3 DNA sequence: TGTGCCAGCAGCTTTGTGCGGGTTAGCTCCTACAATGAGCAGTTCTTC. V is TRBV7-9 and J is TRBJ2-1; D might be TRBD2 (5 bases). CDR3 length equals 16 residues. Deletions cut 3 bases from V and 0 bases from J, with 12 bases between. Germline-derived CDR1 and CDR2 are SEHNR and FQNEAQ (reference sequence).